This record concerns one T cell receptor (beta chain) sequence. Its target is not known. These data belong to a study of graft-versus-host responses after intestinal transplantation. The assay was immunoSEQ multiplex PCR, and TCRdb's table has in-frame clones only and misses some. The data contain approximately 90,000 clones, about 88% of them singletons. Germline V gene lookup returns CDR1 KGHSH and CDR2 LQKENI. Trimming removed 0 bases from V and 3 bases from J; junction bases left unmatched: 11. This CDR3 has 20 amino acids. The TCR sequence derives from a human donor who was the organ donor for an intestinal transplant. The sample was unstimulated CD4+ T cells sorted from spleen or lymph node cells, taken before transplant. The gene calls are TRBV18 and TRBJ2-6; 10 nucleotides align to TRBD1. The CDR3 sequence is CASSPPEGRQGASGANVLTF. As DNA, the CDR3 is TGTGCCAGCTCACCACCGGAGGGCCGACAGGGGGCTAGTGGGGCCAACGTCCTGACTTTC.